A single sample is the source of the 6 T cell receptor beta chains below, sequenced in a study of T cell repertoires in cytomegalovirus infection. Their antigens remain unidentified. MiXCR, run by TCRdb on the reads, gives a single entry per CDR3 protein. The sample holds 200,000 or so distinct CDR3 sequences; around 35% are singletons and the top ten take roughly three fifths. Sample: CD8+ T cells from cultured PBMCs, taken from culture after CMV antigen stimulation. The receptors were sampled from a human donor in good health (CMV status not recorded). Some clones in this sample may be carry-over from other donors' samples.

A word on this clonotype: The junction shows a germline mismatch at one end, possibly a read error. The chain joins TRBV6-4 to TRBJ2-7, with a tentative D call TRBD2 (6 bases). Germline-derived CDR1 and CDR2 are MRHNA and SNTAGT. The CDR3 loop spans 16 amino acids. CDR3 nucleotides: TGTGCAAGCAGTTACTCGTGGAGGGGTGTGCCTAGCGAGCAGTACTTC. Translation: CASSYSWRGVPSEQYF.

Many counts were recorded for this clonotype. This chain joins TRBV7-2 and TRBJ2-7; TRBD2 aligns across 7 bases. The CDR3 is 17 residues long. V shed 0 bases and J 0 bases; nucleotides not matched to a gene: 8. Germline CDR1 and CDR2: SGHTA and FQGNSA. The CDR3 reads CASSLAITSVISYEQYF. DNA of the CDR3: TGTGCCAGCAGCTTAGCTATAACTAGCGTCATCTCCTACGAGCAGTACTTC.

The gene calls are TRBV11-3 and TRBJ2-1; 14 nucleotides agree with TRBD2. Trimming at V came to 5 bases and at J to 7 bases, leaving 4 bases not matched to a gene. Germline CDR1 SGHNT, CDR2 YENEEA. This CDR3 is 15 amino acids long. CDR3 sequence reads: CASSRLAGGLNEQFF. Here the CDR3 DNA reads TGTGCCAGCAGCCGACTAGCGGGAGGGTTAAATGAGCAGTTCTTC.

CDR3: CASSLTAGEANYGYTF. In nucleotides, the CDR3 is TGCGCCAGCAGCTTGACGGCAGGGGAAGCTAACTATGGCTACACCTTC. The chain carries TRBV5-1 and TRBJ1-2, with TRBD1 as a possible D gene (6 bases). CDR1 and CDR2 (germline): SGHRS, YFSETQ. Trimming removed 1 base at V and 0 bases at J, with 13 bases between. The CDR3 runs 16 residues.

This chain uses TRBV2 with TRBJ2-3; 8 bases are shared with TRBD2. The CDR3 is 16 amino acids. Germline-derived CDR1 and CDR2 are SNHLY and FYNNEI. V dropped 4 bases and J dropped 2; count of bases not matched to a gene: 8. CDR3 region: CASSVLAGRSTDTQYF. CDR3 coding DNA: TGTGCCAGCAGTGTTTTAGCGGGGCGATCCACAGATACGCAGTATTTT.

This clonotype was seen a few times. The rearrangement joins TRBV24-1 to TRBJ2-3; a possible D gene is TRBD1 (5 bases). The CDR3 totals 17 residues. Per germline, CDR1 KGHDR and CDR2 SFDVKD. Deletions cut 0 bases from V and 0 bases from J, with 12 bases between. CDR3 protein: CATSDLETEPSTDTQYF. CDR3 coding DNA: TGTGCCACCAGTGATTTGGAGACAGAACCTAGCACAGATACGCAGTATTTT.